This entry is about one TCR beta chain. The antigen it recognizes is unknown. Base-call qualities are not available, and no considerably larger clone is one nucleotide away. There are 15 amino acids in the CDR3, from cysteine to phenylalanine inclusive. Of all the DNA, just the CDR3 is kept, 45 bases in frame from base 1. V is cut by 1 base and J by 8 bases, and the space between the germline ends is 14 bases. The germline V gene encodes CDR1 SEHNR and CDR2 FQNEAQ (reference sequence). To sequence the TCRbeta CDR3 region, genomic DNA was isolated from the sorted cells. TCRbeta CDR3 regions were sequenced using the immunoSEQ Assay. In its TCRdb copy, this immuneACCESS table keeps in-frame sequences only and misses some clones. Where compared with another copy, unresolved V genes explain less than half of these, and the others have no known cause. The sample table shows around 100,000 clones, and roughly 90% are seen once. The top ten clonotypes cover around 0.3% of the sample.

This record comes from a study of OX40 agonist ivuxolimab in advanced cancers. Regarding the study in general: The costimulatory receptor OX40 (CD134) was targeted by ivuxolimab, a fully human IgG2 agonistic monoclonal antibody. The purpose of peripheral TCRbeta sequencing was to test whether ivuxolimab changed TCR sequence diversity and led to clonal T-cell expansion. The monotherapy dose-escalation portion (N = 52 patients) of the phase I ivuxolimab trial is reported in the paper. Of the roughly 52 dose-escalation patients, hepatocellular carcinoma was present in approximately 20, melanoma in approximately 15, renal cell carcinoma in 9 and head and neck cancer in 9. Patients were allowed to have had prior anti-PD-1, anti-PD-L1 or anti-CTLA-4 therapy, and roughly 40% of the dose-escalation patients had previously received checkpoint inhibitors. Intravenous ivuxolimab was administered to patients every 2 weeks at six dose levels: 0.01, 0.1, 0.3, 1.5, 3 and 10 mg/kg. In the dose-escalation cohort, 82.7% of patients were male, and the mean age was about 55 years, with a range of roughly 23 to 85. Partial responses occurred in three dose-escalation patients, of whom one had hepatocellular carcinoma and two had cutaneous melanoma. Summary of the overall study and its limitations: In partial responders in the 0.1-3.0 mg/kg groups, normalized peripheral clonal expansion was found to be among the lowest, especially among CD8+ T cells. At doses of 0.1 to 3.0 mg/kg, clonal expansion of both CD4+ and CD8+ blood T cells was observed from baseline to week 6. Low levels of normalized T-cell clonal expansion were also shown by some nonresponding patients. Antigen specificity was not determined for the clonally expanded peripheral T cells. After ivuxolimab, CD8+ T cells had more expanded clones than CD4+ T cells on average.

The trial excluded patients who had a history of autoimmune disease or who were on systemic immunosuppression. Peripheral blood for TCR sequencing was collected from all dose cohorts at baseline, on cycle 4 day 1, and on cycle 7 day 1. The samples were drawn from a first-in-human, open-label, multicenter phase I dose-escalation trial of ivuxolimab. Adults with locally advanced or metastatic melanoma, renal cell, hepatocellular, or head and neck squamous cell carcinoma were enrolled in the trial. Before TCR sequencing, CD4+ T cells and CD8+ T cells were sorted from peripheral blood as separate populations.

The chain is assembled from TRBV7-9 and TRBJ1-4; perhaps TRBD1 is the D gene, with 6 bases matching. This specimen consisted of CD4+ or CD8+ T cells sorted from blood, obtained in a trial of the OX40 agonist ivuxolimab. This receptor was identified in an adult with an advanced solid tumor such as melanoma, head and neck, liver or kidney cancer. Here the CDR3 is given as CASSLGAQGSEKLFF. The bases read TGTGCCAGCAGCTTAGGGGCCCAGGGGTCCGAAAAACTGTTTTTT. With all but the CDR3 taken from the reference TRBV7-9 and TRBJ1-4 genes, the full variable domain is: DTGVSQNPRHKITKRGQNVTFRCDPISEHNRLYWYRQTLGQGPEFLTYFQNEAQLEKSRLLSDRFSAERPKGSFSTLEIQRTEQGDSAMYLCASSLGAQGSEKLFFGSGTQLSVL.